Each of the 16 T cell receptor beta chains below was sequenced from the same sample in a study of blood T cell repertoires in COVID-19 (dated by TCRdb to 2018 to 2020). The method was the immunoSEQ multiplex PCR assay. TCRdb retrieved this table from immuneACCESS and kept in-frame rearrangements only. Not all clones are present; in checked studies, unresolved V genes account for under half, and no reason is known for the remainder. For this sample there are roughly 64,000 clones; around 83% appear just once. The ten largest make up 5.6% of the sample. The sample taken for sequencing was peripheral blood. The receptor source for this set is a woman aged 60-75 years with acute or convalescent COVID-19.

CDR3 protein: CSATTPPEAFF. Here the CDR3 DNA reads TGCAGTGCCACAACCCCGCCTGAAGCTTTCTTT. This rearrangement joins TRBV20-1 to TRBJ1-1, with D unclear. Trimming removed 6 bases at V and 6 bases at J, with 11 bases between. The CDR3 covers 11 residues. From germline, CDR1 is DFQATT and CDR2 SNEGSKA (reference sequence).

The CDR3 DNA follows: TGTGCCATCAGTACCGGACAGGGAGGGGAAAAACTGTTTTTT. Amino acids: CAISTGQGGEKLFF. The V call is TRBV10-3, the J call TRBJ1-4; 8 bases agree with TRBD1. V lost 5 bases, J lost 8 bases, and 7 bases stayed unmatched. The germline V gene has CDR1 ENHRY and CDR2 SYGVKD. The CDR3 covers 14 residues.

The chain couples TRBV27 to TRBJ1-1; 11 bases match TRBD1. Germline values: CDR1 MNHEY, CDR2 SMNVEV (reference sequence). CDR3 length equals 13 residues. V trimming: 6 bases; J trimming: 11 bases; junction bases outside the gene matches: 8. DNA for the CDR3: TGTGCCAGCAGCCACCGGACAGGGGGCTTGGCTTTCTTT. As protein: CASSHRTGGLAFF.

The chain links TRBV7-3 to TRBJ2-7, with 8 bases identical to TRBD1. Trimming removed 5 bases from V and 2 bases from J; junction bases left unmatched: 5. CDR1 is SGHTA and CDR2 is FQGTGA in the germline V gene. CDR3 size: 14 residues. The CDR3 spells CASSPSQGAYEQYF. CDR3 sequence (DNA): TGTGCCAGCAGCCCTTCACAGGGGGCCTACGAGCAGTACTTC.

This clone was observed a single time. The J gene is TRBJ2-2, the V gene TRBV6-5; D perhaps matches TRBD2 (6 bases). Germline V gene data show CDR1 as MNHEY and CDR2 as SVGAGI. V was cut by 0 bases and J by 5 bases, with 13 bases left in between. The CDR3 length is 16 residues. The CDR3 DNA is TGTGCCAGCAGTTACTCTCATGGGGCGGGAACCGGGGAGCTGTTTTTT. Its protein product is CASSYSHGAGTGELFF.

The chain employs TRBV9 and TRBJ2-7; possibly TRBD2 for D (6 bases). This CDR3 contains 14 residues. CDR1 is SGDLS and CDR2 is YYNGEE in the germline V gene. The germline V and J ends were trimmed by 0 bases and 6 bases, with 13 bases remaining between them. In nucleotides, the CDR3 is TGTGCCAGCAGCGTAGCCCTGACTAGTGTCGAGCAGTACTTC. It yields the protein CASSVALTSVEQYF. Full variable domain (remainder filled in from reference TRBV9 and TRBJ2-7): DSGVTQTPKHLITATGQRVTLRCSPRSGDLSVYWYQQSLDQGLQFLIQYYNGEERAKGNILERFSAQQFPDLHSELNLSSLELGDSALYFCASSVALTSVEQYFGPGTRLTVT.

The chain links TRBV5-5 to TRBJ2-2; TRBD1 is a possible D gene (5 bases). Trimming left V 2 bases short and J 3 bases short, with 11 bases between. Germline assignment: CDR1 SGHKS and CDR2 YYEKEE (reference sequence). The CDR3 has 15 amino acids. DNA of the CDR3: TGTGCCAGCAGCTTCCGGACATCTTACACCGGGGAGCTGTTTTTT. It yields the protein CASSFRTSYTGELFF.

The CDR3, as DNA: TGTGCCTCGGGACTAGCGGCGAAGAATGAGCAGTTCTTC. This codes for CASGLAAKNEQFF. V is TRBV30 and J is TRBJ2-1; the match to TRBD2 covers 11 bases. CDR1 and CDR2 from the germline V gene are GTSNPN and SVGIG (reference sequence). V lost 7 bases to trimming and J lost 7 bases; unmatched junction nucleotides: 6. The CDR3 runs 13 residues.

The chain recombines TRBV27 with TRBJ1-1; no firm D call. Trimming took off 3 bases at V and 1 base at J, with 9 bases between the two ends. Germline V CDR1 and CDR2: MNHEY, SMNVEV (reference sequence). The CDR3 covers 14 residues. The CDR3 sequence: CASSLLAKNTEAFF. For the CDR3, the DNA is TGTGCCAGCAGTTTGTTGGCAAAGAACACTGAAGCTTTCTTT.

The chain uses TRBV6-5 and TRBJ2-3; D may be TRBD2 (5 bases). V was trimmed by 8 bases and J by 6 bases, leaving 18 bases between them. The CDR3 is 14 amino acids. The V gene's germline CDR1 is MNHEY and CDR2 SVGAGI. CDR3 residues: CASRKGIATDTQYF. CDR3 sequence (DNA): TGTGCCAGCCGCAAGGGTATAGCGACGGATACGCAGTATTTT.

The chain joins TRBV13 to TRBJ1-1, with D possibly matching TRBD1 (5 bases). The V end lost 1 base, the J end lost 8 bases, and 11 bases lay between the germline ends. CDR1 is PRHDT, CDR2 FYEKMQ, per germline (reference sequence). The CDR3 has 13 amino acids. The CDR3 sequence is CASSLDLRQEAFF. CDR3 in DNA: TGTGCCAGCAGCTTAGACCTGCGACAGGAAGCTTTCTTT.

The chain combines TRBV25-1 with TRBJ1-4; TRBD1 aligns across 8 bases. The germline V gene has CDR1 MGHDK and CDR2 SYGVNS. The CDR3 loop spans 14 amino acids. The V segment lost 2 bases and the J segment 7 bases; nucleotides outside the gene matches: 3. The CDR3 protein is CASSERTGSEKLFF. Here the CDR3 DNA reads TGTGCCAGCAGTGAACGGACAGGGTCTGAAAAACTGTTTTTT.

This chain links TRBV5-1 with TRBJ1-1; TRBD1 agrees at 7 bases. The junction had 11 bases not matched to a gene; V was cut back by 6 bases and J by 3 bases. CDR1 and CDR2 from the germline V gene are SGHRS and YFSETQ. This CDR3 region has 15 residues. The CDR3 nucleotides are TGCGCCAGCACGATCAGGGGGAGTCTCGACACTGAAGCTTTCTTT. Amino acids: CASTIRGSLDTEAFF.

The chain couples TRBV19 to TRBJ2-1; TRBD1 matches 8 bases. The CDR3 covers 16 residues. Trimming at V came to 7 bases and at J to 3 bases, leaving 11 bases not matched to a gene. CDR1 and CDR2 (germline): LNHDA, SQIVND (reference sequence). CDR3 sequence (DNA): TGTGCCAGTACCCCCGAGCACAGGGGGGTCTACAATGAGCAGTTCTTC. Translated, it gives CASTPEHRGVYNEQFF.

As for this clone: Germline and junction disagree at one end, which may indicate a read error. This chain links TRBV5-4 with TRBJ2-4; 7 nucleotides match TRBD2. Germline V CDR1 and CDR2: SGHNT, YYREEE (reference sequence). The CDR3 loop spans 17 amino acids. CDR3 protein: CAGSLGGAGPAKNIQYF. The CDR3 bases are TGTGCCGGCAGCTTGGGGGGAGCGGGGCCAGCCAAAAACATTCAGTACTTC.

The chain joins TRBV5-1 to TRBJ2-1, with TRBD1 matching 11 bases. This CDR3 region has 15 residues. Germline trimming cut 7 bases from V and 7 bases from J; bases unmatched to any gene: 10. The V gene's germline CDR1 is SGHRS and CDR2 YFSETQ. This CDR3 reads CASARTGGDMNEQFF. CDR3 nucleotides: TGCGCCAGCGCCCGGACAGGGGGCGATATGAATGAGCAGTTCTTC.